These 4 T cell receptor beta chains originate from one sample sequenced in a study of CD8 T cells in ankylosing spondylitis. Each CDR3 protein gets one entry after TCRdb re-called the 5' RACE reads with MiXCR. Counted here are about 89,000 distinct CDR3 sequences, 27% occurring once; the ten biggest clones make up about 60%. The material sequenced was blood, either unsorted or a sorted T cell fraction (not recorded which). Every receptor here comes from a male donor with ankylosing spondylitis or in good health (not recorded which).

This clonotype has just a few counts. The V gene is TRBV28, the J gene TRBJ1-2, with D unresolved. This CDR3 is 12 amino acids long. Germline CDR1 and CDR2: MDHEN and SYDVKM. Trimming pared 8 bases from V and 3 bases from J, leaving 10 bases between. The CDR3 nucleotides read TGTGCCAGCTCCTTCGCTTACTATGGCTACACCTTC. Translating it yields CASSFAYYGYTF.

CDR3 bases: TGTGCCACCAGTGACCCGAGTCAGGGGGGAGATACGCAGTATTTT. Translated, it gives CATSDPSQGGDTQYF. This chain uses TRBV24-1 with TRBJ2-3; possibly TRBD1 for D (7 bases). V lost 4 bases to trimming and J lost 5 bases, with 15 bases between them. This CDR3 is 15 amino acids long. The V gene's germline CDR1 is KGHDR and CDR2 SFDVKD.

This clonotype was detected a few times. The chain joins TRBV21-1 to TRBJ2-1; the table gives TRBD2 as D, unverified against the DNA. TRBV21-1 is reported as a pseudogene. The CDR3 is 21 residues long. The DNA of the CDR3 is TGTGCCAGCAGCATATCTCCCTTGGCTAGCGGGAGGTACAACTCCTACAATGAGCAGTTCTTC. This encodes CASSISPLASGRYNSYNEQFF.

This clonotype was observed a handful of times. The V and J genes are TRBV3-1 and TRBJ2-6; the D is unclear. The CDR3 contains 15 residues. Trimming left V 0 bases short and J 2 bases short, with 5 bases between. Germline V lookup: CDR1 LGHDT, CDR2 YNNKEL (reference sequence). In DNA form, the CDR3 reads TGTGCCAGCAGCCAAGACAGCACTGGGGCCAACGTCCTGACTTTC. Its translation: CASSQDSTGANVLTF.